The sequence of this T cell receptor beta chain was determined in a study of technical replicates of blood from four donors. This clone was counted a single time. This CDR3 region has 15 residues. The J segment lost 8 bases and the V segment lost 4 bases, leaving 11 bases of the junction unmatched. The germline V gene has CDR1 MNHEY and CDR2 SMNVEV (reference sequence). Method: immunoSEQ multiplex PCR; TCRdb's copy keeps in-frame clones and lacks some. Found here are more than 65,000 clones, roughly four fifths of them singletons; the top ten hold 3% to 4.5%. Sequenced: PBMCs. The sequence derives from a human donor in good health. Some clones in this sample may be carry-over from other donors' samples. The chain combines TRBV27 with TRBJ2-1, with TRBD1 matching over 7 bases. The CDR3 DNA follows: TGTGCCAGCAGTTCTTTTACAGGGGCAGGGGATGAGCAGTTCTTC. It encodes CASSSFTGAGDEQFF.